This TCR beta chain was captured by sequencing in a study of T cell repertoires in cytomegalovirus infection. Overall study: Recently identified HLA-C-restricted CMV epitopes were used, and well-studied HLA-B-restricted CMV epitopes were used as well. From public TCR beta signatures came an indication of both CMV infection and matching HLA type. Study-wide results and limits: Summed public TCR beta family frequency identified CMV carriers bearing the relevant HLA. The ex vivo response showed dominance by HLA-C-restricted CMV-specific TCR beta clonotypes.

One entry per CDR3 protein results from TCRdb running MiXCR on the reads. The sample has fewer than 1,000,000 distinct CDR3 sequences; 30% to 40% are singletons. In regard to this clonotype: What it binds is unknown. This may be a read error, as it is one base from a much larger clone.

Germline lookup yields CDR1 SGHTA and CDR2 FQGTGA. This CDR3 has 15 residues. The TCR was taken from a human donor in good health (CMV status not recorded). Some clones in this sample may be carry-over from other donors' samples. V gene TRBV7-3 combines with J gene TRBJ2-5; TRBD2 matches 7 bases. The specimen comprised cultured CD8+ T cells from PBMCs, sampled from culture after CMV antigen stimulation. CDR3 in DNA: TGTGCCAACAGCTCTGGTGGGGGGGGTCAAGAGACCCAGTACTTC. Its protein product is CANSSGGGGQETQYF.